These 25 T cell receptor beta chains were sequenced from one sample in a study of T cell therapy after organ transplantation. Their target antigens are unknown. Data came from immunoSEQ multiplex PCR; TCRdb stores just in-frame clones and leaves some out. The data hold some 48,000 clones, with about 94% observed a single time. The sequences come from CD8+ T cells from blood, collected before autologous CMV-specific T cell therapy. These receptors all stem from a human patient who had received a solid organ transplant and had CMV disease.

As for this clone: This may arise from a read error, as a much more abundant clone is one base away. This sample includes further DNA sequences coding for the same CDR3. The genes are TRBV6-5 and TRBJ2-2, with TRBD2 matching over 7 bases. The junction had 1 base not matched to a gene; V was cut back by 2 bases and J by 1 base. Germline V gives CDR1 MNHEY, CDR2 SVGAGI. This CDR3 has 15 amino acids. Here the CDR3 reads CASSYAGENTGELFF. CDR3 bases: TGTGCCAGCAGTTACGCGGGAGAGAACACCGGGGAGCTGTTTTTT.

The CDR3 spells CASSEEGHTGTGELFF. The DNA for the CDR3 is TGTGCCAGCAGTGAAGAAGGACATACTGGCACCGGGGAGCTGTTTTTT. This sequence joins TRBV25-1 and TRBJ2-2; tentative D call: TRBD1 (5 bases). Germline CDR1 MGHDK, CDR2 SYGVNS. V was clipped by 2 bases and J by 4 bases, with 14 bases between them. The CDR3 totals 16 residues.

The gene calls are TRBV4-3 and TRBJ2-3; TRBD2 is a possible D gene (5 bases). Germline CDR1 reads LGHNA; CDR2 reads YSLEER. Deletions cut 1 base from V and 0 bases from J, with 11 bases between. CDR3 length equals 16 residues. DNA for the CDR3: TGCGCCAGCAGCCAAGGTTCGGCGGGCAGCACAGATACGCAGTATTTT. This sequence encodes CASSQGSAGSTDTQYF.

The CDR3 DNA is TGTGCTAGTGGACGCGCTAGGGACAGGTCACTTTTTGACTATGGCTACACCTTC. This sequence encodes CASGRARDRSLFDYGYTF. The rearrangement uses TRBV12-5 and TRBJ1-2; 8 nucleotides line up with TRBD1. V lost 6 bases, J lost 3 bases, and 18 bases stayed unmatched. CDR1 and CDR2 (germline): LGHNT, FRNRAP. The CDR3 has 18 amino acids.

V and J are TRBV4-1 and TRBJ2-1; no clear D. CDR3 length: 16 amino acids. CDR1 MGHRA and CDR2 YSYEKL come from the germline V gene. Trimming left V 4 bases short and J 2 bases short, with 15 bases between. The DNA for the CDR3 is TGCGCCAGCAGCCCCACCCCTGGGCGTACCTACAATGAGCAGTTCTTC. This translates into CASSPTPGRTYNEQFF.

The chain recombines TRBV9 with TRBJ2-1; D unresolved. The germline V gene has CDR1 SGDLS and CDR2 YYNGEE. The V and J ends lost 4 bases and 8 bases respectively, with 16 bases between them. This CDR3 has 14 amino acids. The CDR3 here is CASSPGDSSHEQFF. CDR3 bases: TGTGCCAGCAGCCCCGGTGATAGCAGCCATGAGCAGTTCTTC.

J is TRBJ2-5 and V is TRBV4-3; no firm D call. Deletions cut 0 bases from V and 4 bases from J, with 21 bases between. The germline V gene encodes CDR1 LGHNA and CDR2 YSLEER. This CDR3 has 18 amino acids. Written as DNA, the CDR3 is TGCGCCAGCAGCCAAGATAGCCCTTCCGGGCGGTACGGAGAGACCCAGTACTTC. Translating it yields CASSQDSPSGRYGETQYF.

V usage is TRBV5-8 and J usage is TRBJ1-4; a weak D match, TRBD1 (6 bases). CDR3 size: 17 residues. Germline CDR1 is SGHTS and CDR2 is YDEGEE. The V end was cut by 3 bases, the J end by 5 bases, with 20 bases between. The CDR3 region is CASSSPARGAKNEKLFF. The CDR3 DNA follows: TGTGCCAGCAGCTCTCCGGCAAGGGGGGCGAAGAATGAAAAACTGTTTTTT. The entire variable domain, with the rest obtained from reference TRBV5-8 and TRBJ1-4, is as follows: EAGVTQSPTHLIKTRGQQATLRCSPISGHTSVYWYQQALGLGLQFLLWYDEGEERNRGNFPPRFSGRQFPNYSSELNVNALELEDSALYLCASSSPARGAKNEKLFFGSGTQLSVL.

The chain has TRBV29-1 and TRBJ2-7; TRBD2 aligns across 8 bases. V was pared by 1 base and J by 4 bases, with 27 bases of the junction left unmatched. The CDR3 is made up of 21 amino acids. In germline, CDR1 is SQVTM, CDR2 ANQGSEA. Here the CDR3 reads CSVEVVSVGTIEREIRYEQYF. The CDR3 DNA sequence: TGCAGCGTTGAAGTCGTGAGTGTGGGAACGATAGAGCGGGAGATACGGTACGAGCAGTACTTC.

This chain connects TRBV10-1 to TRBJ2-7; perhaps TRBD1 as D (5 bases). Trimming removed 5 bases at V and 2 bases at J, with 10 bases between. The CDR3 runs 13 residues. In germline, CDR1 is WNHNN, CDR2 SYGVQD (reference sequence). DNA of the CDR3: TGCGCCAGCAGTCCCGACAGCCCCTACGAGCAGTACTTC. It encodes CASSPDSPYEQYF.

The chain combines TRBV27 with TRBJ1-1, with 7 bases that match TRBD1. Germline CDR1 MNHEY, CDR2 SMNVEV (reference sequence). The CDR3 runs 16 residues. Trimming took 6 bases from V and 0 from J; bases not matched to a gene: 10. The CDR3 spells CASSPWDSGMNTEAFF. The CDR3 DNA follows: TGTGCCAGCAGCCCCTGGGACAGTGGTATGAACACTGAAGCTTTCTTT.

This chain uses TRBV4-3 with TRBJ1-2, with D possibly TRBD1 on 5 matching bases. The V end lost 0 bases, the J end lost 0 bases, and 11 bases lay between the germline ends. Germline lookup yields CDR1 LGHNA and CDR2 YSLEER. This CDR3 is built from 16 residues. The CDR3 loop is CASSQDLGGTNYGYTF. In DNA, the CDR3 is TGCGCCAGCAGCCAAGATCTGGGGGGAACTAACTATGGCTACACCTTC.

This chain connects TRBV19 to TRBJ2-5, with TRBD1 identical over 7 bases. The CDR3 extends over 13 amino acids. The V and J ends lost 8 bases and 2 bases, in that order; junction bases with no gene match: 5. Germline loops: CDR1 LNHDA, CDR2 SQIVND (reference sequence). In nucleotides, the CDR3 is TGTGCCAGTTCGGACAGGTCACAAGAGACCCAGTACTTC. The encoded protein is CASSDRSQETQYF.

This chain uses TRBV18 with TRBJ2-7, with 8 bases that match TRBD1. CDR3 length: 15 residues. The V segment lost 3 bases and the J segment 2 bases; nucleotides outside the gene matches: 6. Germline V lookup: CDR1 KGHSH, CDR2 LQKENI. The CDR3 is CASSPGTGVPYEQYF. In nucleotides, the CDR3 is TGTGCCAGCTCACCCGGGACAGGAGTACCCTACGAGCAGTACTTC. Full variable domain (remainder filled in from reference TRBV18 and TRBJ2-7): NAGVMQNPRHLVRRRGQEARLRCSPMKGHSHVYWYRQLPEEGLKFMVYLQKENIIDESGMPKERFSAEFPKEGPSILRIQQVVRGDSAAYFCASSPGTGVPYEQYFGPGTRLTVT.

The V call is TRBV5-1, the J call TRBJ1-3, with D perhaps TRBD1 (5 bases). Per germline, CDR1 SGHRS and CDR2 YFSETQ. The CDR3 contains 17 residues. V shed 0 bases and J shed 4 bases, with 17 bases lying between them. CDR3 nucleotides: TGCGCCAGCAGCTTGGGGGCGACAGATTTTAGGGGAAACACCATATATTTT. This codes for CASSLGATDFRGNTIYF.

In regard to this clone: The sample carries other DNA sequences with the same CDR3. The chain couples TRBV19 to TRBJ1-1; tentative D call: TRBD1 (6 bases). CDR1 is LNHDA and CDR2 is SQIVND in the germline V gene (reference sequence). The CDR3 spans 14 residues. V shed 3 bases and J shed 2 bases, with 10 bases lying between them. Written as DNA, the CDR3 is TGTGCCAGTAGTATCGGCAGGGGCAACACTGAAGCTTTCTTT. Translating gives CASSIGRGNTEAFF.

The rearrangement links TRBV5-1 to TRBJ1-1; D remains unclear. V lost 2 bases and J lost 1, with 6 bases in between. The CDR3 has 13 amino acids. Germline V gene sequence: CDR1 SGHRS, CDR2 YFSETQ. The CDR3: CASSFMGNTEAFF. Written as DNA, the CDR3 is TGCGCCAGCAGCTTCATGGGGAACACTGAAGCTTTCTTT. Supplemented by reference TRBV5-1 and TRBJ1-1, the full variable domain reads KAGVTQTPRYLIKTRGQQVTLSCSPISGHRSVSWYQQTPGQGLQFLFEYFSETQRNKGNFPGRFSGRQFSNSRSEMNVSTLELGDSALYLCASSFMGNTEAFFGQGTRLTVV.

The chain has TRBV6-5 and TRBJ1-1; no reliable D call. This CDR3 is built from 11 residues. V lost 9 bases and J lost 5, with 10 bases in between. Germline V gene sequence: CDR1 MNHEY, CDR2 SVGAGI. CDR3 in DNA: TGTGCCAGTTGGGCTGGGACTGAAGCTTTCTTT. Its protein product is CASWAGTEAFF.

The V call is TRBV2, the J call TRBJ2-7, with 8 bases identical to TRBD2. This CDR3 is built from 15 residues. Germline CDR1 reads SNHLY; CDR2 reads FYNNEI. V shed 6 bases, J shed 3 bases, and the junction held 10 bases outside the gene matches. The CDR3 DNA sequence: TGTGCCAGCAGCTCGACCGTACTAGCGGACTACGAGCAGTACTTC. Its translation is CASSSTVLADYEQYF.

This clone appeared a single time. The chain couples TRBV5-1 to TRBJ1-3; D is perhaps TRBD1 (5 bases). V lost 7 bases to trimming and J lost 4 bases, with 21 bases between them. Per germline, CDR1 SGHRS and CDR2 YFSETQ. There are 16 residues in the CDR3. The CDR3 DNA reads TGCGCCAGCGGGGCCCCTGAGGACAACTCCGGAAACACCATATATTTT. The encoded protein is CASGAPEDNSGNTIYF. The variable domain in full, completed from reference TRBV5-1 and TRBJ1-3, reads KAGVTQTPRYLIKTRGQQVTLSCSPISGHRSVSWYQQTPGQGLQFLFEYFSETQRNKGNFPGRFSGRQFSNSRSEMNVSTLELGDSALYLCASGAPEDNSGNTIYFGEGSWLTVV.

The chain employs TRBV13 and TRBJ2-3; 7 bases align to TRBD2. The CDR3 consists of 16 residues. Looked up from germline, CDR1 is PRHDT and CDR2 is FYEKMQ (reference sequence). The V gene end was trimmed by 0 bases and the J gene end by 2 bases; junction bases not matched to a gene: 5. CDR3 loop: CASSLGASGTTDTQYF. CDR3 nucleotides: TGTGCCAGCAGCTTAGGGGCTAGCGGCACCACAGATACGCAGTATTTT.

The chain combines TRBV5-1 with TRBJ1-1; D gene uncertain. Germline CDR1 is SGHRS and CDR2 is YFSETQ. Trimming took off 4 bases at V and 1 base at J, with 11 bases between the two ends. The CDR3 runs to 14 residues. CDR3 nucleotides: TGCGCCAGCAGCCTTGCCTCGGGGAACACTGAAGCTTTCTTT. Protein sequence: CASSLASGNTEAFF.

The chain employs TRBV27 and TRBJ2-1, with D hard to call. Germline loops: CDR1 MNHEY, CDR2 SMNVEV (reference sequence). This CDR3 comprises 17 residues. Trimming stripped 2 bases from V and 4 bases from J, with 18 bases between. CDR3 loop: CASSLGPRALAYNEQFF. DNA for the CDR3: TGTGCCAGCAGTTTAGGCCCCCGAGCACTCGCATACAATGAGCAGTTCTTC.

The V call is TRBV9, the J call TRBJ2-7; 7 nucleotides match TRBD1. The germline CDR1 and CDR2 sequences are SGDLS and YYNGEE. The CDR3 runs 14 residues. J gave up 5 bases and V 3 bases, and 8 bases lay outside the gene matches. CDR3 sequence (DNA): TGTGCCAGCAGCGCAAACAGGGGAACGGACGAGCAGTACTTC. This gives the protein CASSANRGTDEQYF.

The CDR3 sequence: CASSPRRGRGSYEQYF. The CDR3 nucleotides read TGTGCCAGCTCACCCAGGAGGGGGCGGGGGTCCTACGAGCAGTACTTC. The rearrangement uses TRBV18 and TRBJ2-7, with D tentatively TRBD1 or TRBD2 (7 bases each). Looked up from germline, CDR1 is KGHSH and CDR2 is LQKENI. Trimming took 3 bases from V and 1 from J, leaving 16 bases between them. The CDR3 has 16 residues.